These 5 T cell receptor beta chains share one sample of origin, sequenced in a study of Graves' ophthalmopathy and Graves' hyperthyroidism. The authors amplified TCR beta CDR3 regions from RNA transcripts. HTBI primers served in a first-round RT-PCR, which a second-round multiplex PCR followed. TCRdb called the multiplex PCR reads again in MiXCR, with one record for every CDR3 protein. The sample records a few hundred thousand distinct CDR3 sequences, 35% to 45% being singletons. Specimen: peripheral blood or thyroid tissue (not recorded which). These receptor sequences come from an adult man with Graves' hyperthyroidism.

This clonotype was seen repeatedly, ten times or more. The V and J genes are TRBV5-1 and TRBJ2-7; 9 nucleotides line up with TRBD1. Trimming removed 0 bases from V and 6 bases from J; junction bases left unmatched: 4. Germline lookup yields CDR1 SGHRS and CDR2 YFSETQ. CDR3 length: 14 amino acids. The CDR3 sequence: CASSLVGQGGEQYF. In nucleotides, the CDR3 is TGCGCCAGCAGCTTGGTGGGACAGGGAGGCGAGCAGTACTTC.

The chain is built from TRBV5-1 and TRBJ2-5; 8 bases are shared with TRBD1. The CDR3 contains 15 residues. Germline trimming cut 5 bases from V and 1 base from J; bases unmatched to any gene: 7. CDR1 is SGHRS and CDR2 is YFSETQ in the germline V gene. DNA of the CDR3: TGCGCCAGCAGGCCGACGGGACAGGTCCAAGAGACCCAGTACTTC. This encodes CASRPTGQVQETQYF.

Ten or more counts support this clonotype. The chain joins TRBV2 to TRBJ1-1, with 7 bases matching TRBD1. The CDR3 is made up of 11 amino acids. The ends lost 6 bases at V and 7 bases at J; junction bases unmatched: 2. Germline values: CDR1 SNHLY, CDR2 FYNNEI. The CDR3 is CASRGTVEAFF. The CDR3 nucleotides are TGTGCCAGCAGAGGGACAGTTGAAGCTTTCTTT.

This rearrangement joins TRBV7-8 to TRBJ2-3; either TRBD1 or TRBD2 may supply D (5 bases each). The V gene lost 5 bases and the J gene lost 8 bases, with 23 bases spanning the gap. From germline, CDR1 is SGHVS and CDR2 FQNEAQ. The CDR3 contains 16 residues. This CDR3 is CASSLPSGLPGGTQYF. The DNA for the CDR3 is TGTGCCAGCAGCCTCCCTTCGGGGCTCCCAGGAGGTACGCAGTATTTT.

J is TRBJ2-7 and V is TRBV7-9; a weak D match, TRBD1 (6 bases). Trimming stripped 4 bases from V and 5 bases from J, with 24 bases between. In germline, CDR1 is SEHNR, CDR2 FQNEAQ (reference sequence). The CDR3 length is 17 residues. CDR3 DNA: TGTGCCAGCAGCTCGTCCTACGCCCGGGACACCCCACACGAGCAGTACTTC. The encoded protein is CASSSSYARDTPHEQYF. Complete variable domain (other parts from reference TRBV7-9 and TRBJ2-7): DTGVSQNPRHKITKRGQNVTFRCDPISEHNRLYWYRQTLGQGPEFLTYFQNEAQLEKSRLLSDRFSAERPKGSFSTLEIQRTEQGDSAMYLCASSSSYARDTPHEQYFGPGTRLTVT.